This TCR beta chain was identified during a study of blood T cell repertoires in COVID-19. Study-level information: The origin of the acute and convalescent COVID-19 samples was the United States, Italy and Spain. PBMCs, B-cell-depleted T cells, or T cells were the source of the cDNA or gDNA that made up the material.

Per the original data handling: Estimation of nucleated cell counts relied on the amplification of reference gene primers. The protocol was immunoSEQ multiplex PCR, while the TCRdb copy is restricted to in-frame clones and leaves out a portion. That table is the source of V, J and clone size, and D and trimming were worked out from the DNA. The data hold 140,000 to 150,000 clones, with over 75% observed a single time. This CDR3 is built from 14 residues. V shed 6 bases and J 6 bases; nucleotides not matched to a gene: 9. Germline V gene data show CDR1 as SGHNT and CDR2 as YENEEA. The sequenced sample consisted of peripheral blood. V is TRBV11-3 and J is TRBJ1-1, with 8 bases matching TRBD1. The receptor comes from a woman in her forties or fifties with acute or convalescent COVID-19. The CDR3 spells CASSKQGDFAEAFF. The CDR3 DNA reads as TGTGCCAGCAGTAAACAGGGGGATTTCGCTGAAGCTTTCTTT. Supplemented by reference TRBV11-3 and TRBJ1-1, the full variable domain reads EAGVVQSPRYKIIEKKQPVAFWCNPISGHNTLYWYLQNLGQGPELLIRYENEEAVDDSQLPKDRFSAERLKGVDSTLKIQPAELGDSAVYLCASSKQGDFAEAFFGQGTRLTVV.